The sequence of this T cell receptor (beta chain) was determined in a study of T-cell reconstitution after alpha-beta-depleted transplantation in children. V lost 6 bases, J lost 1 base, and 14 bases stayed unmatched. The CDR3 is made up of 17 amino acids. CDR1 and CDR2 from the germline V gene are DFQATT and SNEGSKA (reference sequence). Unique molecular identifiers were incorporated during preparation of the TCRbeta library. TCRdb reprocessed the PCR reads via MiXCR and lists one record per CDR3 protein. Seen here are about 270,000 distinct CDR3 sequences, over 8% observed once, and the top ten hold over 9%.

The sample in question was PBMCs from the stem cell graft donor, obtained from the stem cell graft. The chain has TRBV20-1 and TRBJ2-1; 8 nucleotides line up with TRBD2. The sequence was obtained from a human donor who donated a stem cell graft to a child with SCID. CDR3 nucleotides: TGCAGTGCCCCCCCCCCTGACGGGGGGGGTTCCTACAATGAGCAGTTCTTC. This codes for CSAPPPDGGGSYNEQFF.